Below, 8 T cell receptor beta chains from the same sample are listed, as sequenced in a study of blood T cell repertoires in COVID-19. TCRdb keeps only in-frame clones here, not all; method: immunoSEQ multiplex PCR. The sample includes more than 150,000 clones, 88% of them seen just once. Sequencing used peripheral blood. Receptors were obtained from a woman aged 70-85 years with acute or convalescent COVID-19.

The CDR3 region has the DNA TGTGCCAGCAGCCACAGGACAGGACAAGAGACCCAGTACTTC. This translates into CASSHRTGQETQYF. V is TRBV11-2 and J is TRBJ2-5, with TRBD1 matching over 7 bases. This CDR3 has 14 residues. V lost 5 bases to trimming and J lost 2 bases; unmatched junction nucleotides: 5. Germline V gene lookup returns CDR1 SGHAT and CDR2 FQNNGV.

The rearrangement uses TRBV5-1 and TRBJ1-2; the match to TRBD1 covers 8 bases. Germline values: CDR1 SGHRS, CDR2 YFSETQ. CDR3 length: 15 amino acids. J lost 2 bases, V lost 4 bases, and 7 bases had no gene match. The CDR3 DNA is TGCGCCAGCAGCCTGGGGGGACAGGCGAACTATGGCTACACCTTC. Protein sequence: CASSLGGQANYGYTF.

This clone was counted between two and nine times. This CDR3 is CASSLARLAGGLAKNIQYF. The DNA for the CDR3 is TGTGCCAGCAGCTTAGCGAGGCTAGCGGGGGGGCTAGCCAAAAACATTCAGTACTTC. J is TRBJ2-4 and V is TRBV7-8; the match to TRBD2 covers 12 bases. The CDR3 runs to 19 residues. The trim removed 0 bases at V and 0 bases at J, leaving 6 bases unmatched. The V gene's germline CDR1 is SGHVS and CDR2 FQNEAQ.

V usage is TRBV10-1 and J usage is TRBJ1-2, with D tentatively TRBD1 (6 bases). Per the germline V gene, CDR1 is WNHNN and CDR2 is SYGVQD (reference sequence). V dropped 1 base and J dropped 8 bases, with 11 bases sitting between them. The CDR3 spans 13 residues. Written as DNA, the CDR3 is TGCGCCAGCAGTGAGTGGGACATGGGAGGCTACACCTTC. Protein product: CASSEWDMGGYTF.

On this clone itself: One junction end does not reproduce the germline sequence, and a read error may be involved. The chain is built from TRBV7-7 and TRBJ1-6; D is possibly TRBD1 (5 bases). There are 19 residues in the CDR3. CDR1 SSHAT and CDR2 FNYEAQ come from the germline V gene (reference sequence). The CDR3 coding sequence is TGTGCTAGCAGCTTAATTCGACGTCAACAGGCAACCCTTAATTCACCCCTCCACTTT. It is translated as CASSLIRRQQATLNSPLHF.

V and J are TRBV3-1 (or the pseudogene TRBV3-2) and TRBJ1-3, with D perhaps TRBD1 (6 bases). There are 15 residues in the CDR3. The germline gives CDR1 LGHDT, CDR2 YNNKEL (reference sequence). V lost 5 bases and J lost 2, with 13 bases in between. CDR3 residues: CASSSQGSPGNTIYF. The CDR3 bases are TGTGCCAGCAGCTCACAGGGTTCTCCTGGAAACACCATATATTTT.

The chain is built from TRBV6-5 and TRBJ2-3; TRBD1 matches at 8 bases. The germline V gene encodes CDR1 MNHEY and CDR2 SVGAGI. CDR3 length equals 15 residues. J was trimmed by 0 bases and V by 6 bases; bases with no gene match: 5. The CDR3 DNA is TGTGCCAGCAGCTTTGACAGGGGCAGCACAGATACGCAGTATTTT. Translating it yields CASSFDRGSTDTQYF.

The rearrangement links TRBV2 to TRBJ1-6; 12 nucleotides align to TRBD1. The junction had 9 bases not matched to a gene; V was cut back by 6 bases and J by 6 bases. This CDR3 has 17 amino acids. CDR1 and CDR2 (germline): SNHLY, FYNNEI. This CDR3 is CASSRDRGLTGNSPLHF. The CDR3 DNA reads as TGTGCCAGCAGCCGGGACAGGGGGCTTACCGGTAATTCACCCCTCCACTTT.